This T cell receptor beta chain is from a study of cytotoxic CD8 clonotypes in ibrutinib-treated CLL. Findings and caveats of the study: Elevated clonality accompanied ibrutinib response, with a return toward baseline values at progression.

Worth noting for this clone: Its target is unknown.

Cryopreserved PBMCs yielded approximately 2 micrograms of genomic DNA for TCR beta libraries. Deletions cut 8 bases from V and 5 bases from J, with 15 bases between. Per the germline V gene, CDR1 is SEHNR and CDR2 is FQNEAQ (reference sequence). The CDR3 covers 14 residues. The planned depth of sequencing spanned 1 in 200,000 to 1 in 1 million T cells. Only in-frame clones appear in the TCRdb table, and some are missing; sequencing was by immunoSEQ multiplex PCR. This sample yields 150,000 or so clones, of which over 75% are seen a single time; around 7.6% belongs to the top ten. The sample consisted of PBMCs, taken after 36 months of ibrutinib treatment. This receptor was taken from a human donor with chronic lymphocytic leukemia. The chain links TRBV7-9 to TRBJ2-2, with a possible D match to TRBD1 (6 bases). CDR3 DNA: TGTGCCAGCCTTGGGGCAGGGGAAACCGGGGAGCTGTTTTTT. This codes for CASLGAGETGELFF. The complete variable domain, with remaining parts taken from reference TRBV7-9 and TRBJ2-2, reads DTGVSQNPRHKITKRGQNVTFRCDPISEHNRLYWYRQTLGQGPEFLTYFQNEAQLEKSRLLSDRFSAERPKGSFSTLEIQRTEQGDSAMYLCASLGAGETGELFFGEGSRLTVL.